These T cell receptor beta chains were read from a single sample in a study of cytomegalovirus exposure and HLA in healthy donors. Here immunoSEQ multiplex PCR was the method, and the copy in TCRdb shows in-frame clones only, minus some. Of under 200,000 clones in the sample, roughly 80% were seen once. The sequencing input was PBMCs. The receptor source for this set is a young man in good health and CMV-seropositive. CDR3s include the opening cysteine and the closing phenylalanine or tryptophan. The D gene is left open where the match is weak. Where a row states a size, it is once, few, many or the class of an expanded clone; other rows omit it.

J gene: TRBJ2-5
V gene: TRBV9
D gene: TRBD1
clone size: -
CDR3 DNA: TGTGCCAGCAGCTTAGACCCGGGACAGCAAGAGACCCAGTACTTC
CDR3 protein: CASSLDPGQQETQYF

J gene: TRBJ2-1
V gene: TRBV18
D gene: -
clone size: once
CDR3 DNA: TGTGCCAGCTCACCCTCGGGACACGAGTACAATGAGCAGTTCTTC
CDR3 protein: CASSPSGHEYNEQFF

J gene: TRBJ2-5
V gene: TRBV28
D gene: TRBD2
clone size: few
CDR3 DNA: TGTGCCAGCAGTTCAACCCCTAGCGGGGGGGTGCAGACCCAGTACTTC
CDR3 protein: CASSSTPSGGVQTQYF

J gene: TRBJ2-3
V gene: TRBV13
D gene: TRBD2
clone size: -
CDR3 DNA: TGTGCCAGCAGCTTAGAAGCGGGGGGGTCAGGGGATACGCAGTATTTT
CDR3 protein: CASSLEAGGSGDTQYF

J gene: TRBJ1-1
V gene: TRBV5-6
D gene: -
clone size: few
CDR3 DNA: TGTGCCAGCATGTGGGCGGGAACTGAAGCTTTCTTT
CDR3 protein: CASMWAGTEAFF

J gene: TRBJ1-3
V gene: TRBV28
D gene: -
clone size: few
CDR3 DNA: TGTGCCAGCAGTTTAACCGGGACACTCTCTGGAAACACCATATATTTT
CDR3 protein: CASSLTGTLSGNTIYF

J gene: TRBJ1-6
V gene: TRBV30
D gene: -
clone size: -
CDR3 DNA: TGTGCCTGGTCGGAAACTGCAGGGTCCTATTTCTATAATTCACCCCTCCACTTT
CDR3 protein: CAWSETAGSYFYNSPLHF

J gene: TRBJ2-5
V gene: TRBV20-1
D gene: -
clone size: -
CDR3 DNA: TGCAGCCCGACACCCCAAGAGACCCAGTACTTC
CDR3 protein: CSPTPQETQYF

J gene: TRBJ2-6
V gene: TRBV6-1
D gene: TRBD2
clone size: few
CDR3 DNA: TGTGCCAGCAGTGAAGCTGGGGGGGCTGGGGCCAACGTCCTGACTTTC
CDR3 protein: CASSEAGGAGANVLTF

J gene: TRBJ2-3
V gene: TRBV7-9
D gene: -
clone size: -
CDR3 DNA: TGTGCCAGCAGCTTATCTGGAGGGGGCCGCACAGATACGCAGTATTTT
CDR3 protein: CASSLSGGGRTDTQYF

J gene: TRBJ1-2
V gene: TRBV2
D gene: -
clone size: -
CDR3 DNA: TGTGCCAGCAGCCCCTCGGGGAACGCCTATGGCTACACCTTC
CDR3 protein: CASSPSGNAYGYTF

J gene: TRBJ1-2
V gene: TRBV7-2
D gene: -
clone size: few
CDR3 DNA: TGTGCCAGCAGCCCCGCCGGGATATCCCATGGCTACACCTTC
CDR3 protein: CASSPAGISHGYTF

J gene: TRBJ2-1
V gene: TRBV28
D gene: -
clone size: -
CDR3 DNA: TGTGCCAGCAGTTCTGGGGCCCTCTCCTACAATGAGCAGTTCTTC
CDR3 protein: CASSSGALSYNEQFF

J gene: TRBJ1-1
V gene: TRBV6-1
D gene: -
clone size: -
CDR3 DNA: TGTGCCAGCAGTGGGGGGGGGCGGGCTTTCTTT
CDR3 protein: CASSGGGRAFF

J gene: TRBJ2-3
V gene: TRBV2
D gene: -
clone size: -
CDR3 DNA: TGTGCCAGCAGAGCCGGGACTCGTTACACAGATACGCAGTATTTT
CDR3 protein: CASRAGTRYTDTQYF

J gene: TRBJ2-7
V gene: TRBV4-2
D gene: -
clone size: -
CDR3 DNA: TGTGCCAGCAGCCAAGTCGGAGGAGGCGAGCAGTACTTC
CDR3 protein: CASSQVGGGEQYF

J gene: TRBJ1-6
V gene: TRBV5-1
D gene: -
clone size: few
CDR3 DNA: TGCGCCAGCAGCCGAATTACAGGGTCGGATAATTCACCCCTCCACTTT
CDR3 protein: CASSRITGSDNSPLHF

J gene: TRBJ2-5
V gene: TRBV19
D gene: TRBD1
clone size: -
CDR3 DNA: TGTGCCAGTAGTGTTCACAGGGGCGCGGAGACCCAGTACTTC
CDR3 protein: CASSVHRGAETQYF

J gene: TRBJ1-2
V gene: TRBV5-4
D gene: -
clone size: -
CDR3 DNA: TGTGCCAGCAGCCAAACACAGGGAACCTATGGCTACACCTTC
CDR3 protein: CASSQTQGTYGYTF

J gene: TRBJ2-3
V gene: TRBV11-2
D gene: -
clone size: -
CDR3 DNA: TGTGCCAGCAGCTTATTGGGCGGGGGCACAGATACGCAGTATTTT
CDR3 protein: CASSLLGGGTDTQYF